A selection of T cell receptor beta chains follows, all from one sample in a study of control samples from healthy donors and cancer patients. Assay: immunoSEQ multiplex PCR; the TCRdb copy retains only in-frame clones and omits some. This table has 25,000 to 30,000 clones, 65% to 90% appearing once. Sample: PBMCs. The receptors here all came from a woman in her sixties with head and neck cancer. CDR3s include the opening cysteine and the closing phenylalanine or tryptophan. A D gene is named only where the DNA matches it firmly. The listing skips clone size in some rows; elsewhere it reads once, few, many or a size class.

abundance: NA
j_gene: TRBJ2-3
v_gene: TRBV19
d_gene: TRBD2
CDR3nt: TGTGCCAGTAGATTAGCGGGGGCCGGCACAGATACGCAGTATTTT
CDR3aa: CASRLAGAGTDTQYF

abundance: NA
j_gene: TRBJ2-1
v_gene: TRBV13
d_gene: TRBD2
CDR3nt: TGTGCCAGCAGCCCCCTAGCGGGGGACAGCAATGAGCAGTTCTTC
CDR3aa: CASSPLAGDSNEQFF

abundance: NA
j_gene: TRBJ2-1
v_gene: TRBV3-1/TRBV3-2
d_gene: TRBD2
CDR3nt: TGTGCCAGCAGCCAAGATCCAAGTACTAGCGGGAGGCTGTACAATGAGCAGTTCTTC
CDR3aa: CASSQDPSTSGRLYNEQFF

abundance: NA
j_gene: TRBJ1-2
v_gene: TRBV5-1
d_gene: NA
CDR3nt: TGCGCCAGCAGCTCTTCTGCAGCTAACTATGGCTACACCTTC
CDR3aa: CASSSSAANYGYTF

abundance: few
j_gene: TRBJ1-5
v_gene: TRBV19
d_gene: NA
CDR3nt: TGTGCCAGTAAGGGGTCGGCAGTGCATCAGCCCCAGCATTTT
CDR3aa: CASKGSAVHQPQHF

abundance: NA
j_gene: TRBJ2-3
v_gene: TRBV6-5
d_gene: NA
CDR3nt: TGTGCCAGCAGTTACCCCGGGGGAAACACAGATACGCAGTATTTT
CDR3aa: CASSYPGGNTDTQYF

abundance: NA
j_gene: TRBJ2-4
v_gene: TRBV29-1
d_gene: TRBD2
CDR3nt: TGCAGCGTCGGGACTAGCGGGTTCAAAAACATTCAGTACTTC
CDR3aa: CSVGTSGFKNIQYF

abundance: medium-sized
j_gene: TRBJ2-1
v_gene: TRBV11-2
d_gene: NA
CDR3nt: TGTGCCAGCAGCCCGCGGACGGGAAGGCAGTTCTTC
CDR3aa: CASSPRTGRQFF

abundance: NA
j_gene: TRBJ1-2
v_gene: TRBV25-1
d_gene: NA
CDR3nt: TGTGCCAGCAGTGGACAAACAGGGAATGGCTACACCTTC
CDR3aa: CASSGQTGNGYTF

abundance: medium-sized
j_gene: TRBJ1-5
v_gene: TRBV2
d_gene: NA
CDR3nt: TGTGCCAGCAGTTCAGACCCATTGGCGGGCAATCAGCCCCAGCATTTT
CDR3aa: CASSSDPLAGNQPQHF

abundance: once
j_gene: TRBJ2-7
v_gene: TRBV20-1
d_gene: NA
CDR3nt: TGCAGTGCTAGTCCTAGCGCCTACGAGCAGTACTTC
CDR3aa: CSASPSAYEQYF

abundance: NA
j_gene: TRBJ2-7
v_gene: TRBV4-2
d_gene: NA
CDR3nt: TGTGCCAGCAGCCAAGAAGGTTCAGGGTATAGCTCCTACGAGCAGTACTTC
CDR3aa: CASSQEGSGYSSYEQYF

abundance: NA
j_gene: TRBJ1-4
v_gene: TRBV9
d_gene: NA
CDR3nt: TGTGCCAGCAGCCCCGGGACATCCTTTGAAAAACTGTTTTTT
CDR3aa: CASSPGTSFEKLFF

abundance: NA
j_gene: TRBJ1-2
v_gene: TRBV24-1
d_gene: NA
CDR3nt: TGTGCCACCAGTGACAGAGAAACCAACTATGGCTACACCTTC
CDR3aa: CATSDRETNYGYTF

abundance: NA
j_gene: TRBJ2-7
v_gene: TRBV7-9
d_gene: TRBD2
CDR3nt: TGTGCCAGCAGCTGGGGTAGCGGGAGTGAAGAGCAGTACTTC
CDR3aa: CASSWGSGSEEQYF

abundance: NA
j_gene: TRBJ1-1
v_gene: TRBV10-3
d_gene: NA
CDR3nt: TGTGCCATCAGTGAGGGGGCGGACACTGAAGCTTTCTTT
CDR3aa: CAISEGADTEAFF

abundance: NA
j_gene: TRBJ2-1
v_gene: TRBV11-3
d_gene: TRBD2
CDR3nt: TGTGCCAGCAGCTCCCCCCCCTCTAGCGGACCTACCTACAATGAGCAGTTCTTC
CDR3aa: CASSSPPSSGPTYNEQFF

abundance: NA
j_gene: TRBJ1-3
v_gene: TRBV25-1
d_gene: NA
CDR3nt: TGTGCCAGCAGTGATCGCGGGTACGGAAACACCATATATTTT
CDR3aa: CASSDRGYGNTIYF

abundance: NA
j_gene: TRBJ2-3
v_gene: TRBV6-5
d_gene: NA
CDR3nt: TGTGCCAGCAATCCCTCTCGAACAGATACGCAGTATTTT
CDR3aa: CASNPSRTDTQYF

abundance: once
j_gene: TRBJ2-1
v_gene: TRBV7-3
d_gene: TRBD2
CDR3nt: TGTGCCAGCAGCCCCCAGGGCGGGGGGAACAATGAGCAGTTCTTC
CDR3aa: CASSPQGGGNNEQFF

abundance: NA
j_gene: TRBJ1-5
v_gene: TRBV4-1
d_gene: NA
CDR3nt: TGCGCCAGCAGCCACGGGGGGCGCGTAGGCAATCAGCCCCAGCATTTT
CDR3aa: CASSHGGRVGNQPQHF

abundance: once
j_gene: TRBJ2-1
v_gene: TRBV24-1
d_gene: TRBD2
CDR3nt: TGTGCCACCTCCGCAGCGGGGGGGCCTAACGAGCAGTTCTTC
CDR3aa: CATSAAGGPNEQFF

abundance: NA
j_gene: TRBJ1-1
v_gene: TRBV18
d_gene: NA
CDR3nt: TGTGCCAGCTCACCACAGGGGGAGGGGGAAGCTTTCTTT
CDR3aa: CASSPQGEGEAFF

abundance: NA
j_gene: TRBJ1-4
v_gene: TRBV6-1
d_gene: NA
CDR3nt: TGTGCCAGCAGTGAAGCGAGGGGGGGGTGGAATGAAAAACTGTTTTTT
CDR3aa: CASSEARGGWNEKLFF

abundance: NA
j_gene: TRBJ2-1
v_gene: TRBV6-5
d_gene: NA
CDR3nt: TGTGCCAGCAGTCTGGGGGCTCGGTGGTACAATGAGCAGTTCTTC
CDR3aa: CASSLGARWYNEQFF

abundance: NA
j_gene: TRBJ2-1
v_gene: TRBV6-5
d_gene: NA
CDR3nt: TGTGCCAGCAGTTACGAACCCACTAGCTCCTACAATGAGCAGTTCTTC
CDR3aa: CASSYEPTSSYNEQFF

abundance: few
j_gene: TRBJ1-3
v_gene: TRBV19
d_gene: NA
CDR3nt: TGTGCCAGTAAAAAAGGAGGGGAGGCTGGAAACACCATATATTTT
CDR3aa: CASKKGGEAGNTIYF

abundance: NA
j_gene: TRBJ2-3
v_gene: TRBV29-1
d_gene: TRBD2
CDR3nt: TGCAGCGTTGAACGGTGGCTAGCGGGAACCAGCACAGATACGCAGTATTTT
CDR3aa: CSVERWLAGTSTDTQYF

abundance: NA
j_gene: TRBJ1-2
v_gene: TRBV5-4
d_gene: NA
CDR3nt: TGTGCCAGCAGCCCCAAGGGGAACTATGGCTACACCTTC
CDR3aa: CASSPKGNYGYTF

abundance: once
j_gene: TRBJ2-2
v_gene: TRBV7-2
d_gene: NA
CDR3nt: TGTGCCAGCAGTCCCCTAGGAGGGAAAACCGGGGAGCTGTTTTTT
CDR3aa: CASSPLGGKTGELFF

abundance: NA
j_gene: TRBJ2-3
v_gene: TRBV7-2
d_gene: NA
CDR3nt: TGTGCCAGCAGCTTAGCAGTCTTGCAGGGAGGAAGAAGCACAGATACGCAGTATTTT
CDR3aa: CASSLAVLQGGRSTDTQYF

abundance: once
j_gene: TRBJ2-5
v_gene: TRBV4-2
d_gene: NA
CDR3nt: TGTGCCAGCAGCCAAATCCCTGGCGGGCGAAGGGAAGAGACCCAGTACTTC
CDR3aa: CASSQIPGGRREETQYF

abundance: NA
j_gene: TRBJ2-1
v_gene: TRBV7-9
d_gene: NA
CDR3nt: TGTGCCAGCAGCCCCGGGGCAGGGGGGCACAATGAGCAGTTCTTC
CDR3aa: CASSPGAGGHNEQFF

abundance: NA
j_gene: TRBJ1-1
v_gene: TRBV20-1
d_gene: NA
CDR3nt: TGCAGTGCCCTCAGAGGGACTGAAGCTTTCTTT
CDR3aa: CSALRGTEAFF

abundance: NA
j_gene: TRBJ2-7
v_gene: TRBV30
d_gene: TRBD1
CDR3nt: TGTGCCTGGAGTTACAGGGGACCCTCCGAGCAGTACTTC
CDR3aa: CAWSYRGPSEQYF

abundance: few
j_gene: TRBJ1-4
v_gene: TRBV19
d_gene: NA
CDR3nt: TGTGCCAGTAGTGAAATGGACAAGCAGTTTTTT
CDR3aa: CASSEMDKQFF

abundance: NA
j_gene: TRBJ2-3
v_gene: TRBV3-1/TRBV3-2
d_gene: NA
CDR3nt: TGTGCCAGCAGCCAAGACCCCAGCACAGATACGCAGTATTTT
CDR3aa: CASSQDPSTDTQYF

abundance: NA
j_gene: TRBJ2-5
v_gene: TRBV15
d_gene: NA
CDR3nt: TGTGCCACCAGCAGAGGGGGGGTCCAAGAGACCCAGTACTTC
CDR3aa: CATSRGGVQETQYF

abundance: NA
j_gene: TRBJ2-7
v_gene: TRBV7-9
d_gene: TRBD1
CDR3nt: TGTGCCAGCAGCGGGCGACAGGGGGCGAGTAACGAGCAGTACTTC
CDR3aa: CASSGRQGASNEQYF

abundance: NA
j_gene: TRBJ1-1
v_gene: TRBV19
d_gene: NA
CDR3nt: TGTGCCAGTAGTCGCGGGTGGAACGCTGAAGCTTTCTTT
CDR3aa: CASSRGWNAEAFF

abundance: NA
j_gene: TRBJ1-6
v_gene: TRBV6-4
d_gene: TRBD1
CDR3nt: TGTGCCAGCAGTTCCGACAGGGAGAATTCACCCCTCCACTTT
CDR3aa: CASSSDRENSPLHF

abundance: once
j_gene: TRBJ1-1
v_gene: TRBV11-3
d_gene: NA
CDR3nt: TGTGCCAGCAGCTTAGGGTTGAACACTGAAGCTTTCTTT
CDR3aa: CASSLGLNTEAFF

abundance: NA
j_gene: TRBJ2-4
v_gene: TRBV5-1
d_gene: NA
CDR3nt: TGCGCCAGCAGCTTACAGTCAGGGGGGAAGGACATTCAGTACTTC
CDR3aa: CASSLQSGGKDIQYF

abundance: NA
j_gene: TRBJ1-2
v_gene: TRBV11-2
d_gene: NA
CDR3nt: TGTGCCAGCAGCCCCGGACAGTTTGGTGGCTACACCTTC
CDR3aa: CASSPGQFGGYTF

abundance: NA
j_gene: TRBJ2-2
v_gene: TRBV7-9
d_gene: NA
CDR3nt: TGTGCCAGCAGCTCCGTCGAGGGCGGGGAGCTGTTTTTT
CDR3aa: CASSSVEGGELFF

abundance: NA
j_gene: TRBJ1-5
v_gene: TRBV4-2
d_gene: NA
CDR3nt: TGTGCCAGCAGCCAAGATCGAGGTCAGCCCCAGCATTTT
CDR3aa: CASSQDRGQPQHF

abundance: NA
j_gene: TRBJ2-2
v_gene: TRBV5-1
d_gene: NA
CDR3nt: TGCGCCAGCAGCTTGGAGAGCGCGAACACCGGGGAGCTGTTTTTT
CDR3aa: CASSLESANTGELFF

abundance: NA
j_gene: TRBJ1-6
v_gene: TRBV30
d_gene: NA
CDR3nt: TGTGCCTCCGAAGGCCAGGGGACTTTTTCACCCCTCCACTTT
CDR3aa: CASEGQGTFSPLHF

abundance: NA
j_gene: TRBJ1-5
v_gene: TRBV9
d_gene: NA
CDR3nt: TGTGCCAGCAGCGGGGACCCAGGGTATCAGCCCCAGCATTTT
CDR3aa: CASSGDPGYQPQHF

abundance: once
j_gene: TRBJ1-2
v_gene: TRBV18
d_gene: NA
CDR3nt: TGTGCCAGCTCACCACCATCGGGTTCCGGAGGCGGCTACACCTTC
CDR3aa: CASSPPSGSGGGYTF

abundance: NA
j_gene: TRBJ1-3
v_gene: TRBV5-1
d_gene: NA
CDR3nt: TGCGCCAGCAGCATAGGGGGAAATGGAAACACCATATATTTT
CDR3aa: CASSIGGNGNTIYF

abundance: NA
j_gene: TRBJ2-5
v_gene: TRBV29-1
d_gene: TRBD1
CDR3nt: TGCAGCGTGTCAACCGGGACAGGGGGGCGAGAGACCCAGTACTTC
CDR3aa: CSVSTGTGGRETQYF